One and the same sample provided the 10 T cell receptor beta chains below, sequenced in a study of cytomegalovirus exposure and HLA in healthy donors. The PCR had 60 Vbeta and 13 Jbeta primers. The protocol was immunoSEQ multiplex PCR, while the TCRdb copy is restricted to in-frame clones and leaves out a portion. This sample yields about 120,000 clones, of which approximately 80% are seen a single time; 11% belongs to the top ten. Sequencing input: PBMCs. The origin of the receptors is a man aged 35-49 years in good health and CMV-seropositive.

V gene TRBV29-1 combines with J gene TRBJ2-1, with a weak D call TRBD1 (6 bases). Trimming pared 4 bases from V and 0 bases from J, leaving 10 bases between. The CDR3 has 14 amino acids. Germline V gene sequence: CDR1 SQVTM, CDR2 ANQGSEA. DNA of the CDR3: TGCAGCGTTGCGGGACACCGCTCCTACAATGAGCAGTTCTTC. Translated: CSVAGHRSYNEQFF.

The gene calls are TRBV28 and TRBJ2-7; 9 bases fit TRBD2. Germline-derived CDR1 and CDR2 are MDHEN and SYDVKM. V dropped 6 bases and J dropped 2; count of bases not matched to a gene: 5. This CDR3 spans 14 amino acids. The CDR3 region has the DNA TGTGCCAGCAGGGTCGCGGGGGGGCCCTACGAGCAGTACTTC. Translation: CASRVAGGPYEQYF.

The rearrangement joins TRBV5-6 to TRBJ2-7; 8 bases align to TRBD1. This CDR3 region has 15 residues. Germline loops: CDR1 SGHDT, CDR2 YYEEEE. V gave up 4 bases and J gave up 3 bases; unmatched junction bases: 9. The CDR3 loop reads CASSTVDRAFYEQYF. CDR3 in DNA: TGTGCCAGCAGCACCGTGGACAGGGCTTTCTACGAGCAGTACTTC.

This clone was observed once. The chain links TRBV5-6 to TRBJ2-5; D is unclear. Germline CDR1 is SGHDT and CDR2 is YYEEEE. Trimming cost V 1 base and J 2 bases, with 12 bases left between them. This CDR3 region has 15 residues. Here the CDR3 reads CASSLQQSRQETQYF. In DNA, the CDR3 is TGTGCCAGCAGCTTGCAACAAAGTCGACAAGAGACCCAGTACTTC.

The sample holds a few counts of this clone. The chain has TRBV11-2 and TRBJ2-3; 12 bases fit TRBD2. The germline V gene encodes CDR1 SGHAT and CDR2 FQNNGV. The trim removed 4 bases at V and 6 bases at J, leaving 5 bases unmatched. The length of the CDR3 is 15 residues. CDR3 nucleotides: TGTGCCAGCAGCTCCAGGACTAGCGGGGATGATACGCAGTATTTT. Translated, it gives CASSSRTSGDDTQYF.

CDR3 coding DNA: TGTGCCAGCAGCTTGGACTATTGGGGCATTGGGAACACTGAAGCTTTCTTT. Its protein is CASSLDYWGIGNTEAFF. The rearrangement uses TRBV5-8 and TRBJ1-1; D possibly corresponds to TRBD1 (5 bases). Germline V CDR1 and CDR2: SGHTS, YDEGEE. The CDR3 is made up of 17 amino acids. The V end was cut by 0 bases, the J end by 1 base, with 16 bases between.

The genes are TRBV18 and TRBJ1-2; D might be TRBD1 (5 bases). Germline V gene data show CDR1 as KGHSH and CDR2 as LQKENI. The germline V and J ends were trimmed by 1 base and 6 bases, with 15 bases remaining between them. This CDR3 has 15 amino acids. CDR3 loop: CASSPLDQGRDGYTF. The DNA for the CDR3 is TGTGCCAGCTCACCACTCGATCAGGGCCGGGATGGCTACACCTTC.

V is TRBV6-6 and J is TRBJ1-5; maybe TRBD1 (5 bases). The CDR3 runs 13 residues. The germline gives CDR1 MNHNY, CDR2 SVGAGI (reference sequence). Trimming shortened V by 7 bases and J by 6 bases, and 13 bases separated the two germline ends. CDR3 coding DNA: TGTGCCAGCACCGACAGCGGGGCTCAGCCCCAGCATTTT. Translation gives CASTDSGAQPQHF.

The chain is built from TRBV7-2 and TRBJ1-5, with 7 bases lining up with TRBD1. Germline lookup yields CDR1 SGHTA and CDR2 FQGNSA. CDR3 length: 15 amino acids. V was pared by 5 bases and J by 6 bases, with 10 bases of the junction left unmatched. CDR3: CASSPRQGGTQPQHF. In nucleotides, the CDR3 is TGTGCCAGCAGCCCGCGACAGGGAGGCACTCAGCCCCAGCATTTT.

This chain uses TRBV18 with TRBJ1-5, with D possibly matching TRBD1 (5 bases). The CDR3 is 16 residues long. From germline, CDR1 is KGHSH and CDR2 LQKENI. V was pared by 3 bases and J by 0 bases, with 12 bases between. The CDR3 nucleotides read TGTGCCAGCTCACCGGAGGGACCTTATAGCAATCAGCCCCAGCATTTT. Protein product: CASSPEGPYSNQPQHF.